These 2 T cell receptor beta chains share one sample of origin, sequenced in a study of T-cell reconstitution after alpha-beta-depleted transplantation in children. As it was prepared, the TCRbeta library received unique molecular identifiers. TCRdb fed the PCR reads into MiXCR, producing one record per CDR3 protein. Among nearly 400,000 distinct CDR3 sequences, roughly 20% were seen once, and the ten largest hold approximately 3.8%. Sample: PBMCs from the stem cell graft donor, taken from the stem cell graft. The receptors were gathered from a human donor who donated a stem cell graft to a child with acute myeloid leukemia.

The table lists this clonotype with many counts. This rearrangement joins TRBV20-1 to TRBJ2-1; the match to TRBD2 covers 10 bases. CDR1 and CDR2 (germline): DFQATT, SNEGSKA (reference sequence). V lost 7 bases, J lost 2 bases, and 5 bases stayed unmatched. The CDR3 consists of 14 residues. Written as DNA, the CDR3 is TGCAGTGGGAAGCGGGAGGGCCCCTACAATGAGCAGTTCTTC. It is translated as CSGKREGPYNEQFF.

The chain combines TRBV7-9 with TRBJ1-1, with TRBD1 as a possible D gene (5 bases). Trimming left V 4 bases short and J 6 bases short, with 18 bases between. The CDR3 consists of 15 residues. CDR1 is SEHNR, CDR2 FQNEAQ, per germline (reference sequence). The CDR3 is CASSSSGVGPSEAFF. CDR3 DNA sequence: TGTGCCAGCAGCTCCTCGGGGGTAGGCCCCTCTGAAGCTTTCTTT.